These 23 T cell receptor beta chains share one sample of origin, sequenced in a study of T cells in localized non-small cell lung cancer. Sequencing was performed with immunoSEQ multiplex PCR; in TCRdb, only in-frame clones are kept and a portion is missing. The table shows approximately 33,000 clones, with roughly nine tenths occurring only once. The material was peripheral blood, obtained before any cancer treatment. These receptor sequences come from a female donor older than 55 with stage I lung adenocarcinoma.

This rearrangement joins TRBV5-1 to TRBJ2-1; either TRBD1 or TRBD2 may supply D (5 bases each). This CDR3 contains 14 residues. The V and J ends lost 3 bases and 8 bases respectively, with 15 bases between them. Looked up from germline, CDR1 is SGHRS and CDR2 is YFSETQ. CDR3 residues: CASSSGSAGDEQFF. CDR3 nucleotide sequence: TGCGCCAGCAGCTCAGGGTCAGCCGGGGATGAGCAGTTCTTC.

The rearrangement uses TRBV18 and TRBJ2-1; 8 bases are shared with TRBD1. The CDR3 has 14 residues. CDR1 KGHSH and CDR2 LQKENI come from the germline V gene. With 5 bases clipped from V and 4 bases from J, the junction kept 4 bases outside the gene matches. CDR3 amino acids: CASSAGQGYNEQFF. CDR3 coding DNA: TGTGCCAGCTCAGCCGGACAGGGATACAATGAGCAGTTCTTC.

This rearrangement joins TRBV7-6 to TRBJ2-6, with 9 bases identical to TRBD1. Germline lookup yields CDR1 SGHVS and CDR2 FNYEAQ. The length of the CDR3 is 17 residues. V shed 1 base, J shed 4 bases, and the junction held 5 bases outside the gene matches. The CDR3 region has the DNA TGTGCCAGCAGCTTAGAAGGGACAGGGTCCGGGGCCAACGTCCTGACTTTC. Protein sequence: CASSLEGTGSGANVLTF. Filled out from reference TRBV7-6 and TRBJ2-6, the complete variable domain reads GAGVSQSPRYKVTKRGQDVALRCDPISGHVSLYWYRQALGQGPEFLTYFNYEAQQDKSGLPNDRFSAERPEGSISTLTIQRTEQRDSAMYRCASSLEGTGSGANVLTFGAGSRLTVL.

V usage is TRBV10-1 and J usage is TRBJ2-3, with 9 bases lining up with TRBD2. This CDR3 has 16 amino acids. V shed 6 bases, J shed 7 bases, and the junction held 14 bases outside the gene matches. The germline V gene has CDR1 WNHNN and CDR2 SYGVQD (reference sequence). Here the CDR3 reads CASSGVAGAQRHTQYF. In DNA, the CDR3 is TGCGCCAGCAGCGGAGTAGCGGGGGCCCAAAGGCATACGCAGTATTTT.

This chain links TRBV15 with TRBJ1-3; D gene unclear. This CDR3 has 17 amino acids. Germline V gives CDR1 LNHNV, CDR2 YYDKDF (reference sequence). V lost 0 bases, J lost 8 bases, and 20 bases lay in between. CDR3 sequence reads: CATSRDPGVGLRDTIYF. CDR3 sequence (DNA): TGTGCCACCAGCAGAGACCCCGGGGTTGGTCTCCGAGACACCATATATTTT.

This chain's CDR3 is CASLSYGNTIYF. The CDR3 nucleotides are TGTGCCAGCCTGAGTTATGGAAACACCATATATTTT. This chain links TRBV6-1 with TRBJ1-3; D unresolved. V shed 8 bases and J shed 3 bases, with 8 bases lying between them. Germline CDR1 is MNHNS and CDR2 is SASEGT. The CDR3 covers 12 residues.

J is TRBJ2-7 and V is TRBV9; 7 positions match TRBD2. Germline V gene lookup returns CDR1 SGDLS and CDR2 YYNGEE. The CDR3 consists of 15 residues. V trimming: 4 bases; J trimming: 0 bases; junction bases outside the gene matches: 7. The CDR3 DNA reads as TGTGCCAGCAGCCCTAGCGGATCAGGCTCCTACGAGCAGTACTTC. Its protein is CASSPSGSGSYEQYF.

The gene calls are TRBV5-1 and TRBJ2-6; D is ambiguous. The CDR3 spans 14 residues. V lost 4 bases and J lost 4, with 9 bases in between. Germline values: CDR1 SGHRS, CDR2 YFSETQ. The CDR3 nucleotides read TGCGCCAGCAGCCCTCCCTCAGGGGCCAACGTCCTGACTTTC. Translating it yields CASSPPSGANVLTF.

CDR3 protein: CASRKDNYSNQPQHF. In nucleotides, the CDR3 is TGTGCCAGCAGGAAGGACAACTATAGCAATCAGCCCCAGCATTTT. The chain carries TRBV2 and TRBJ1-5, with D possibly TRBD1 on 5 matching bases. The CDR3 has 15 residues. The germline V gene encodes CDR1 SNHLY and CDR2 FYNNEI. V was clipped by 6 bases and J by 0 bases, with 12 bases between them.

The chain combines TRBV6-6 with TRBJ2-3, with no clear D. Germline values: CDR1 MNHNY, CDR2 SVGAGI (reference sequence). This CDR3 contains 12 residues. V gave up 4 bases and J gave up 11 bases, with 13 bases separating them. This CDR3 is CASSLGSQMQYF. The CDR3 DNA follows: TGTGCCAGCAGTTTGGGTTCGCAGATGCAGTATTTT.

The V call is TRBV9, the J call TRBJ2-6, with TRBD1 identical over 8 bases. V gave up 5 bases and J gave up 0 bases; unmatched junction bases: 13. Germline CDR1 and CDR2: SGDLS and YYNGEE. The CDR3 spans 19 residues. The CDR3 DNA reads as TGTGCCAGCAGGAGGGAACCGGGACAGGAGAGCTCTGGGGCCAACGTCCTGACTTTC. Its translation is CASRREPGQESSGANVLTF.

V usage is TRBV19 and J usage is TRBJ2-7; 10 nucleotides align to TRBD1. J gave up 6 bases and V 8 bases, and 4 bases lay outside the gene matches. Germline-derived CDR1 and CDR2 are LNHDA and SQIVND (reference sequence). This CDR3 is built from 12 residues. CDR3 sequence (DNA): TGTGCCAGTGAGGACAGGGGGGGCGAGCAGTACTTC. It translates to CASEDRGGEQYF.

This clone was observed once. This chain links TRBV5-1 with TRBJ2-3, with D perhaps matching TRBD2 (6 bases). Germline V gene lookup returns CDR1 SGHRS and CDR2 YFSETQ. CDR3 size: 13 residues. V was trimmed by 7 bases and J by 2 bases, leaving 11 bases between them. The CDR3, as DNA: TGCGCCAGCGGAGGGGTCTCCACAGATACGCAGTATTTT. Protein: CASGGVSTDTQYF. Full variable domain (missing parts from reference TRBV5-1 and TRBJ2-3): KAGVTQTPRYLIKTRGQQVTLSCSPISGHRSVSWYQQTPGQGLQFLFEYFSETQRNKGNFPGRFSGRQFSNSRSEMNVSTLELGDSALYLCASGGVSTDTQYFGPGTRLTVL.

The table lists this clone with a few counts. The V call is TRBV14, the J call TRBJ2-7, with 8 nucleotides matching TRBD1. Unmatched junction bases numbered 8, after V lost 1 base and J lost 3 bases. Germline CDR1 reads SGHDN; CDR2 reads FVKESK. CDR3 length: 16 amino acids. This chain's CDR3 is CASSQGPRTGIYEQYF. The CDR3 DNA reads TGTGCCAGCAGCCAAGGACCCAGGACAGGGATCTACGAGCAGTACTTC.

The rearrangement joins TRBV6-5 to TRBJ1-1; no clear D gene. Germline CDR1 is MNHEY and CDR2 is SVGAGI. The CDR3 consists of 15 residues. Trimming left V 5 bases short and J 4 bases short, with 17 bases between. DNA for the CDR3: TGTGCCAGCAGTCTTTCCCCGGCTGGGGTCACTGAAGCTTTCTTT. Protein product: CASSLSPAGVTEAFF.

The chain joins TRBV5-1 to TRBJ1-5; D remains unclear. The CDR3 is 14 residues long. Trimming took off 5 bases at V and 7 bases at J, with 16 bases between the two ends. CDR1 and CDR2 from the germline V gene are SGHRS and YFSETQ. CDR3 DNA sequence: TGCGCCAGCAGAACCGACGAAAGGGCGCAGCCCCAGCATTTT. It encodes CASRTDERAQPQHF.

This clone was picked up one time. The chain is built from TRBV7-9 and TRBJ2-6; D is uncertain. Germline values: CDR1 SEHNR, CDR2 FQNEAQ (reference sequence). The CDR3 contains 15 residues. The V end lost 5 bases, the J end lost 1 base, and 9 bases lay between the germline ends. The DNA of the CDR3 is TGTGCCAGCAGCCCAGTACCGTCTGGGGCCAACGTCCTGACTTTC. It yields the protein CASSPVPSGANVLTF.

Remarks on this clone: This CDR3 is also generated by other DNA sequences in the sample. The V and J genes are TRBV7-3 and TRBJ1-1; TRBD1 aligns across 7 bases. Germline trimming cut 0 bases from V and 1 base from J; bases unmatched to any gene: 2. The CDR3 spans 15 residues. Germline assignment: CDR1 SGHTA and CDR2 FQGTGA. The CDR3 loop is CASSLTGTANTEAFF. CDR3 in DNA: TGTGCCAGCAGCTTAACAGGGACAGCGAACACTGAAGCTTTCTTT.

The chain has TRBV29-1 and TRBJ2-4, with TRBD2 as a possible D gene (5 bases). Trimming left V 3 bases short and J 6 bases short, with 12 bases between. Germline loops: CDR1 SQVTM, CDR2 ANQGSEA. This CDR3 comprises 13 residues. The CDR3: CSVDGGSGNIQYF. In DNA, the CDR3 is TGCAGCGTTGACGGAGGTTCGGGAAACATTCAGTACTTC.

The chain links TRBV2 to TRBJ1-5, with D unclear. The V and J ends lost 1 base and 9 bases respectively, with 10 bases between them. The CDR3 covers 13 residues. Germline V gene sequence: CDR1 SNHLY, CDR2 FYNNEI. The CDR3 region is CASSEEGPGPQHF. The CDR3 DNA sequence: TGTGCCAGCAGTGAAGAGGGTCCAGGGCCCCAGCATTTT.

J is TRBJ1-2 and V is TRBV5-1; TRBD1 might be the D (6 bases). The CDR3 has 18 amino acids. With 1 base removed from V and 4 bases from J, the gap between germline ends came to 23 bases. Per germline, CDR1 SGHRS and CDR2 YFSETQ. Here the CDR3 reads CASSLRPGTPRVGYGYTF. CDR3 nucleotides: TGCGCCAGCAGCTTGCGGCCAGGGACACCTAGGGTGGGCTATGGCTACACCTTC.

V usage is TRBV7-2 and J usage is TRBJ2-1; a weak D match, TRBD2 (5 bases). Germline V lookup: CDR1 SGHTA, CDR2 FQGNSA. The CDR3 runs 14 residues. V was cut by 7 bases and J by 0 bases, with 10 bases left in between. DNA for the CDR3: TGTGCCAGCAACCGGGGTAGCTCCTACAATGAGCAGTTCTTC. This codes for CASNRGSSYNEQFF.

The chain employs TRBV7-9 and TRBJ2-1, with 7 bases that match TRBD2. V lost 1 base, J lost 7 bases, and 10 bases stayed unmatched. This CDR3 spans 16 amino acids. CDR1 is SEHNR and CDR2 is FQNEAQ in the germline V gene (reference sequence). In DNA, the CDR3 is TGTGCCAGCAGCTTAGGGGGAGGGATGGGTGTGAATGAGCAGTTCTTC. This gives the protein CASSLGGGMGVNEQFF.